The present entry profiles one T cell receptor (beta chain) with its context. The data belong to a study of T cells in Graves' hyperthyroidism and ophthalmopathy. Losses at the gene ends were 6 bases for V and 8 bases for J; bases not matched to a gene: 10. The CDR3 spans 14 residues. From germline, CDR1 is LGHDT and CDR2 YNNKEL (reference sequence). TCR beta CDR3 regions were amplified from RNA transcripts. First-round RT-PCR of the TCR CDR3 relied on the HTBI primer set. TCRdb recomputed calls from the multiplex PCR reads with MiXCR, one row per CDR3 protein. The sample holds around 390,000 distinct CDR3 sequences, about 14% seen once.

The sample comprised blood. This TCR derives from a woman aged 30 to 39 with Graves' ophthalmopathy. The chain recombines TRBV3-1 with TRBJ2-1, with 7 bases lining up with TRBD2. CDR3 region: CASSEILGGDEQFF. DNA of the CDR3: TGTGCCAGCAGTGAAATACTGGGGGGGGATGAGCAGTTCTTC.